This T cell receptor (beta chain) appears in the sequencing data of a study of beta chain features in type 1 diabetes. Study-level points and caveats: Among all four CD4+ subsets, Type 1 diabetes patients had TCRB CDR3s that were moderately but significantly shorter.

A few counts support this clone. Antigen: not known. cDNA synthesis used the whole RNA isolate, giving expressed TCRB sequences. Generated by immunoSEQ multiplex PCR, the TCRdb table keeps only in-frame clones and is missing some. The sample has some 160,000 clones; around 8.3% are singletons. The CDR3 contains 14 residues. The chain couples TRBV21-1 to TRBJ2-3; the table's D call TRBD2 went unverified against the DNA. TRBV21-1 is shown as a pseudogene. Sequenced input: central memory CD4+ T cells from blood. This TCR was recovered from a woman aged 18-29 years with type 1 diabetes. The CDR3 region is CASSPMGGTDTQYF. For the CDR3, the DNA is TGTGCCAGCAGCCCTATGGGGGGTACAGATACGCAGTATTTT.